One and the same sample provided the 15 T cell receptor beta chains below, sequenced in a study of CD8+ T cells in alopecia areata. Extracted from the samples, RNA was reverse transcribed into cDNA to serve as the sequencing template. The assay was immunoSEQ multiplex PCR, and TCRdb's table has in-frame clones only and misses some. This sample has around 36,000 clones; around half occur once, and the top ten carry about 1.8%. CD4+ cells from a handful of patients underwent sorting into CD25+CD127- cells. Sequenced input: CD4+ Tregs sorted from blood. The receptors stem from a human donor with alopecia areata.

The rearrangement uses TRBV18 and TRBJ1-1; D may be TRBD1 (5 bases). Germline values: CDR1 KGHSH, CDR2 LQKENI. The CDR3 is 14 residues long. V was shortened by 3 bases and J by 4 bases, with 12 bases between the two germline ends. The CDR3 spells CASSPIVGGTEAFF. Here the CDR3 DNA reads TGTGCCAGCTCACCCATAGTGGGGGGCACTGAAGCTTTCTTT.

CDR3 sequence reads: CASRPNTNTEAFF. For the CDR3, the DNA is TGTGCCAGCAGACCAAATACGAACACTGAAGCTTTCTTT. The chain recombines TRBV28 with TRBJ1-1; no definite D call. Germline-derived CDR1 and CDR2 are MDHEN and SYDVKM. Trimming pared 6 bases from V and 1 base from J, leaving 9 bases between. The CDR3 totals 13 residues.

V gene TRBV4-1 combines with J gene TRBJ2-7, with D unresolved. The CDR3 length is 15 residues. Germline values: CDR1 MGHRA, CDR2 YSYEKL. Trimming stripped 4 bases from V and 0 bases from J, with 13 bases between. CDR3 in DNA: TGCGCCAGCAGCCGCGAAGGCCAGAACTCCTACGAGCAGTACTTC. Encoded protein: CASSREGQNSYEQYF.

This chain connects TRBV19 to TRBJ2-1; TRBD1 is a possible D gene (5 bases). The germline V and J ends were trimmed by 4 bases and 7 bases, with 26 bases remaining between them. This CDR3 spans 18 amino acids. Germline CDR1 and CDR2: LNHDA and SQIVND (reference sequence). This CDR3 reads CASSTRQGSRLDRNEQFF. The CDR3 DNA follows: TGTGCCAGTAGTACGAGGCAGGGCTCCCGATTGGATCGAAATGAGCAGTTCTTC.

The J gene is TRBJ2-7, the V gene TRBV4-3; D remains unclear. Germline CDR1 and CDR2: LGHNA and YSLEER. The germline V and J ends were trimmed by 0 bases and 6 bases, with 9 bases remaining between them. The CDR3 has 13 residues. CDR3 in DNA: TGCGCCAGCAGCCAAGAACTCCCCAGCGAGCAGTACTTC. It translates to CASSQELPSEQYF.

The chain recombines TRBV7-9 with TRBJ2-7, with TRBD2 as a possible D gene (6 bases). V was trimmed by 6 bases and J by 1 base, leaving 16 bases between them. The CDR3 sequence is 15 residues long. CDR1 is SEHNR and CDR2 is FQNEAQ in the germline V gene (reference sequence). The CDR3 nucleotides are TGTGCCAGCAGTTGGGGAGGCGGGGCGTCCTACGAGCAGTACTTC. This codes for CASSWGGGASYEQYF.

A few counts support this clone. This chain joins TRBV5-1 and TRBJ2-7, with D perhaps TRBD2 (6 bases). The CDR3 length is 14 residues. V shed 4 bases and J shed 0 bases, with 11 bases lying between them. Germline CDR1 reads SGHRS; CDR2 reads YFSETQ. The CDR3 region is CASSLAGPSYEQYF. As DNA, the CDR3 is TGCGCCAGCAGCCTGGCGGGACCCTCCTACGAGCAGTACTTC. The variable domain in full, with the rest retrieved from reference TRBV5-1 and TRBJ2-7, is KAGVTQTPRYLIKTRGQQVTLSCSPISGHRSVSWYQQTPGQGLQFLFEYFSETQRNKGNFPGRFSGRQFSNSRSEMNVSTLELGDSALYLCASSLAGPSYEQYFGPGTRLTVT.

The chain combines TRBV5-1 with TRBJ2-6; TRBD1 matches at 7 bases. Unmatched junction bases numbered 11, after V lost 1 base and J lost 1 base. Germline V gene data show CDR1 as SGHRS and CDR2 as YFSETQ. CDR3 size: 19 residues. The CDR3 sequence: CASSLPGRDSMSGANVLTF. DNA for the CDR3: TGCGCCAGCAGCTTGCCAGGCCGGGACAGCATGTCTGGGGCCAACGTCCTGACTTTC. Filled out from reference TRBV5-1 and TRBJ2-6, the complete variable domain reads KAGVTQTPRYLIKTRGQQVTLSCSPISGHRSVSWYQQTPGQGLQFLFEYFSETQRNKGNFPGRFSGRQFSNSRSEMNVSTLELGDSALYLCASSLPGRDSMSGANVLTFGAGSRLTVL.

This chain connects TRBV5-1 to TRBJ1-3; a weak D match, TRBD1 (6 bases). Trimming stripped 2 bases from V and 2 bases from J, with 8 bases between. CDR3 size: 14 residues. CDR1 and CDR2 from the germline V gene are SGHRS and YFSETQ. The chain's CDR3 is CASSFGQTGNTIYF. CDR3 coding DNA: TGCGCCAGCAGCTTCGGACAGACTGGAAACACCATATATTTT.

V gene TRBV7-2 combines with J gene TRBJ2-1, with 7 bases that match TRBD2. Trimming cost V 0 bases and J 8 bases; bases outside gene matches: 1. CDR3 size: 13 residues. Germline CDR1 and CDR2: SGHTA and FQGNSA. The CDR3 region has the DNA TGTGCCAGCAGCTTAGCGACTAGCTATGAGCAGTTCTTC. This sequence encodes CASSLATSYEQFF.

Here the CDR3 DNA reads TGTGCCAGCAGCCCCGGGACAGGGGACTACGAGCAGTACTTC. Protein sequence: CASSPGTGDYEQYF. V is TRBV7-2 and J is TRBJ2-7, with TRBD1 identical over 10 bases. V trimming: 5 bases; J trimming: 3 bases; junction bases outside the gene matches: 4. The CDR3 contains 14 residues. Per the germline V gene, CDR1 is SGHTA and CDR2 is FQGNSA.

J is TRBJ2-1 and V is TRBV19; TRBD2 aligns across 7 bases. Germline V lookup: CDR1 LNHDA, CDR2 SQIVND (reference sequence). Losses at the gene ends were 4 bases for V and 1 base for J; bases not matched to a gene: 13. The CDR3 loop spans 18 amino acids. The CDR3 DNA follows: TGTGCCAGTAGTACACGGACGCGGGAGACAGTATCCTACAATGAGCAGTTCTTC. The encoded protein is CASSTRTRETVSYNEQFF.

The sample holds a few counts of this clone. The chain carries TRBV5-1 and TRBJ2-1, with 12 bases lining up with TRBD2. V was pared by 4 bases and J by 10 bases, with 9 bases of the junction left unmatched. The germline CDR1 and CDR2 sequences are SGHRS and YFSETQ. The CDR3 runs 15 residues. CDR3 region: CASSVPGTSGPEQFF. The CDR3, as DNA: TGCGCCAGCAGCGTTCCCGGGACTAGCGGGCCGGAGCAGTTCTTC. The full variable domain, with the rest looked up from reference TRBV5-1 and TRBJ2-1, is KAGVTQTPRYLIKTRGQQVTLSCSPISGHRSVSWYQQTPGQGLQFLFEYFSETQRNKGNFPGRFSGRQFSNSRSEMNVSTLELGDSALYLCASSVPGTSGPEQFFGPGTRLTVL.

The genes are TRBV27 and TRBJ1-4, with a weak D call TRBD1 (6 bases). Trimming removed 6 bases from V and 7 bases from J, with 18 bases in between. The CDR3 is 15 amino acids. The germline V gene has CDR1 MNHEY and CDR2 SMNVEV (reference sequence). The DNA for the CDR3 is TGTGCCAGCAGCCCCTCGGGCAGGGGATTTGAAAAACTGTTTTTT. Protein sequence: CASSPSGRGFEKLFF.

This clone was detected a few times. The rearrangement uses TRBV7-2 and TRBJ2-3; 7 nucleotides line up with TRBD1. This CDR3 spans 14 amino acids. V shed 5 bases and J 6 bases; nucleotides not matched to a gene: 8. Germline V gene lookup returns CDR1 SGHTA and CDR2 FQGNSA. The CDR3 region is CASSPQTGPDTQYF. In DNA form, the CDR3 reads TGTGCCAGCAGCCCGCAGACAGGGCCTGATACGCAGTATTTT.